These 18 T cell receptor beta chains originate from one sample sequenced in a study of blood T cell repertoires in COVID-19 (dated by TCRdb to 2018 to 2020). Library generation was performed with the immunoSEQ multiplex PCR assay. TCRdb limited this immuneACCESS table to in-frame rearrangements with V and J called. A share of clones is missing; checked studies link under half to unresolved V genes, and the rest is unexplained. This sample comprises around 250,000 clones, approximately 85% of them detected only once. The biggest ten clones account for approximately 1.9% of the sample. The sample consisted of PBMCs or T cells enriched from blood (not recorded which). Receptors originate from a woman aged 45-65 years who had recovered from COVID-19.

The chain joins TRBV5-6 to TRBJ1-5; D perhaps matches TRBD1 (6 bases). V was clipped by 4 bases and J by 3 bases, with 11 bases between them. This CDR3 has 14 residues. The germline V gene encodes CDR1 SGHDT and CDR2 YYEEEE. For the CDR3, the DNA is TGTGCCAGCAGCCCACAGGGAACCAATCAGCCCCAGCATTTT. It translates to CASSPQGTNQPQHF.

CDR3 in DNA: TGTGCCAGCAGTTTGGGGGCCTCGACGTTCTTC. Protein sequence: CASSLGASTFF. The rearrangement joins TRBV27 to TRBJ2-1; D might be TRBD1 (6 bases). The CDR3 consists of 11 residues. Germline assignment: CDR1 MNHEY and CDR2 SMNVEV (reference sequence). Trimming cost V 3 bases and J 15 bases, with 12 bases left between them.

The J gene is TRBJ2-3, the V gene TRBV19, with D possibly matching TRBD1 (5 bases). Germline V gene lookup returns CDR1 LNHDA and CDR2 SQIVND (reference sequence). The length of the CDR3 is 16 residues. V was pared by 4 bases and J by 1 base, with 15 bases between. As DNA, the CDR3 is TGTGCCAGTAGTACCCAAGGGTCGACAGGCACAGATACGCAGTATTTT. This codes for CASSTQGSTGTDTQYF.

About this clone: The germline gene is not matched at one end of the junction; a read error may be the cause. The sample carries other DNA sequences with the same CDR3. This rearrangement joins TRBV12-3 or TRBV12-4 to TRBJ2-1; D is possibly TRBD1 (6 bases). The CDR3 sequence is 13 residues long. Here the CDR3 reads CASSLQGSNEQFF. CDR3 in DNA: TGTGCCAGTAGTTTACAGGGAAGCAATGAGCAGTTCTTC.

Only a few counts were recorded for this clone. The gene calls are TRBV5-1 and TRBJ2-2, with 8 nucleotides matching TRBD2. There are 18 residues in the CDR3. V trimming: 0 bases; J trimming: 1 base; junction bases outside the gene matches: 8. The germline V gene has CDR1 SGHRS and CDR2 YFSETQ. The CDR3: CASSLALLAGLNTGELFF. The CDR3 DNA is TGCGCCAGCAGCTTGGCCTTGTTAGCGGGGTTGAACACCGGGGAGCTGTTTTTT. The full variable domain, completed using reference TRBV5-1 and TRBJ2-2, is KAGVTQTPRYLIKTRGQQVTLSCSPISGHRSVSWYQQTPGQGLQFLFEYFSETQRNKGNFPGRFSGRQFSNSRSEMNVSTLELGDSALYLCASSLALLAGLNTGELFFGEGSRLTVL.

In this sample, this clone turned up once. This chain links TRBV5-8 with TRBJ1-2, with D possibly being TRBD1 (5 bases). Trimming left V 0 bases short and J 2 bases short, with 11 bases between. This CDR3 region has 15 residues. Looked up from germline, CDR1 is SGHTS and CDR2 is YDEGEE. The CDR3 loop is CASSLGIGENYGYTF. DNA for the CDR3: TGTGCCAGCAGCTTGGGTATAGGGGAAAACTATGGCTACACCTTC.

The CDR3 DNA sequence: TGTGCCACCAGAGGACTAGCGGGCGACAGGGGCCCCGGGGAGCTGTTTTTT. Protein product: CATRGLAGDRGPGELFF. V usage is TRBV24-1 and J usage is TRBJ2-2, with 11 positions matching TRBD2. V dropped 7 bases and J dropped 6; count of bases not matched to a gene: 12. This CDR3 has 17 amino acids. CDR1 and CDR2 (germline): KGHDR, SFDVKD.

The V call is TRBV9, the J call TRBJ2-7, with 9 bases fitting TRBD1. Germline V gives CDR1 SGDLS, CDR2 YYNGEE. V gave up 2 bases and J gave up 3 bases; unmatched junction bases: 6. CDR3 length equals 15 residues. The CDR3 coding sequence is TGTGCCAGCAGCGTCTCCGGGACAGGGTTCTACGAGCAGTACTTC. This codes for CASSVSGTGFYEQYF.

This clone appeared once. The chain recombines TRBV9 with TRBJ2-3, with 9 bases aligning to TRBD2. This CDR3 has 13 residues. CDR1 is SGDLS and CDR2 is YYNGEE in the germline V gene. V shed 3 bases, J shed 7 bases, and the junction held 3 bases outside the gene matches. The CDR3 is CASSAGLAYTQYF. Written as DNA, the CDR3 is TGTGCCAGCAGCGCGGGACTAGCATATACGCAGTATTTT.

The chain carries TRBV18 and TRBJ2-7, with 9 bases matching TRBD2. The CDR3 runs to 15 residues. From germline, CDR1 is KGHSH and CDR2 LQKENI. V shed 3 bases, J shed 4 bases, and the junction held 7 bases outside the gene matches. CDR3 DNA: TGTGCCAGCTCACCGGGGAAAGCGGGAGGTTACGAGCAGTACTTC. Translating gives CASSPGKAGGYEQYF.

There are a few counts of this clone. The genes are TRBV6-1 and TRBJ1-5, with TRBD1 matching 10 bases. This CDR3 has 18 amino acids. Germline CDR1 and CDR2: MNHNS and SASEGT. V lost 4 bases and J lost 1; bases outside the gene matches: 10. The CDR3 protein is CASSARDRGLVSNQPQHF. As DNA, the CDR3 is TGTGCCAGCAGTGCCCGGGACAGGGGTTTAGTGAGCAATCAGCCCCAGCATTTT.

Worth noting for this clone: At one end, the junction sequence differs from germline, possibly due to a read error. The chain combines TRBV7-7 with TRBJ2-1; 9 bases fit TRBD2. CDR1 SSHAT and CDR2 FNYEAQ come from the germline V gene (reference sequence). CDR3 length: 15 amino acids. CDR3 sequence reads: CASSSGLAANNEQFF. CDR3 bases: TGTGCTAGCAGCTCGGGACTAGCAGCGAACAATGAGCAGTTCTTC.

The CDR3 DNA reads TGTGCCAGCAATCCAGGGGGTTTATCTGGAAACACCATATATTTT. This encodes CASNPGGLSGNTIYF. The rearrangement joins TRBV28 to TRBJ1-3, with TRBD1 matching over 7 bases. V lost 7 bases and J lost 1; bases outside the gene matches: 7. CDR1 and CDR2 (germline): MDHEN, SYDVKM. This CDR3 is 15 amino acids long.

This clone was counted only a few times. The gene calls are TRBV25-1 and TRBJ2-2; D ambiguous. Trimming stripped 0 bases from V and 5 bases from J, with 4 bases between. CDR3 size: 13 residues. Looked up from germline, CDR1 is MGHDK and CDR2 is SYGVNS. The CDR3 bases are TGTGCCAGCAGTGAATATCAGACCGGGGAGCTGTTTTTT. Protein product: CASSEYQTGELFF.

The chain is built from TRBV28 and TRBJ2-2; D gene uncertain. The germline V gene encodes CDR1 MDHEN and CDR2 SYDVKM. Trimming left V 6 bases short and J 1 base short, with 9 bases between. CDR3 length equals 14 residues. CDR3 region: CASSPNRNTGELFF. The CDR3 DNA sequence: TGTGCCAGCAGCCCAAACAGGAACACCGGGGAGCTGTTTTTT.

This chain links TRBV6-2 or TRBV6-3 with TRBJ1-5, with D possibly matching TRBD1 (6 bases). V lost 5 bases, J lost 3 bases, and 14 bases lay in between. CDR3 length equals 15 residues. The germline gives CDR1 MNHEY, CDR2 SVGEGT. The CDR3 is CASSRGQRLNQPQHF. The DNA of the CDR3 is TGTGCCAGCAGTCGTGGACAGAGACTCAATCAGCCCCAGCATTTT.

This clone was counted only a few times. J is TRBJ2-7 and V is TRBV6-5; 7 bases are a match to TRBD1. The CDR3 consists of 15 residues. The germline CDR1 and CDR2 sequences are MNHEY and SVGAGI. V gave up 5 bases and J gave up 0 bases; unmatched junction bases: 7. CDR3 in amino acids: CASSRTRTGSYEQYF. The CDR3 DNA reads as TGTGCCAGCAGTCGAACTAGGACAGGCTCCTACGAGCAGTACTTC.

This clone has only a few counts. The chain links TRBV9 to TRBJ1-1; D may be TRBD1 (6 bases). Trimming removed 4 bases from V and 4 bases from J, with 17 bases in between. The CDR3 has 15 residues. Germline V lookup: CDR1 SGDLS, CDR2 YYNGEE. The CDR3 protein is CASSPQQGAITEAFF. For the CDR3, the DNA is TGTGCCAGCAGCCCTCAACAGGGCGCTATCACTGAAGCTTTCTTT.